Listed below are T cell receptor beta chains from one sample, sequenced in a study of OX40 agonist ivuxolimab in advanced cancers. The protocol was immunoSEQ multiplex PCR, while the TCRdb copy is restricted to in-frame clones and leaves out a portion. Altogether 45,000 to 50,000 clones are present, roughly 87% being singletons, with the ten largest covering around 15%. This material consisted of CD4+ or CD8+ T cells sorted from blood, taken in a trial of the OX40 agonist ivuxolimab. All receptors derive from an adult with an advanced solid tumor such as melanoma, head and neck, liver or kidney cancer. The CDR3 runs from the conserved cysteine through the conserved F or W. Each record gives: CDR3 protein, V gene.

CDR3: CASSLGGTLGNQPQHF; V: TRBV5-1
CDR3: CSASGGDEKLFF; V: TRBV29-1
CDR3: CASSQEGSGSIAYEQYF; V: TRBV4-1
CDR3: CASSLAPFHSDTEAFF; V: TRBV11-1
CDR3: CASSPERADTQYF; V: TRBV5-1
CDR3: CASSTTRGGSFYNEQFF; V: TRBV19
CDR3: CASSPGQGAIYEQYF; V: TRBV19
CDR3: CASSFSGTSTDTQYF; V: TRBV9
CDR3: CASGPGQGVVGYTF; V: TRBV27
CDR3: CASSIGGRNTEAFF; V: TRBV19
CDR3: CASREPGQGTYEQYF; V: TRBV6-5